This record covers a single T cell receptor (beta chain). The sample comes from a study of T cell responses to AZD1222 COVID-19 vaccine. The CDR3 covers 15 residues. Germline V lookup: CDR1 SGDLS, CDR2 YYNGEE. V was trimmed by 4 bases and J by 1 base, leaving 14 bases between them. The method was immunoSEQ multiplex PCR; TCRdb's version includes in-frame clones alone and lacks a portion of them. The sample lists 200,000 or so clones; 85% to 95% were seen once. The V gene is TRBV9, the J gene TRBJ2-5; tentative D call: TRBD2 (5 bases). This clonotype originated in an adult in good health. The sequencing used peripheral blood, collected on day 0 of MenACWY control vaccination. This CDR3 reads CASSPTPGIQETQYF. The CDR3 DNA reads as TGTGCCAGCAGCCCTACCCCCGGGATCCAAGAGACCCAGTACTTC.